This TCR beta chain appears in the sequencing data of a study of breast tumors, draining lymph nodes, adjacent tissues (dated by TCRdb to about 2016). For the wider study: In breast cancer patients, the study compared the TCR beta repertoires of tumor, adjacent nontumor tissue and axillary lymph nodes. In human breast cancer, the study set out to evaluate how tumor, surrounding tissue and draining lymph node repertoires relate to one another and whether T cells may move between these sites.

Lymph node samples were obtained from the axillary draining lymph nodes of breast cancer patients. With respect to this clonotype: Its antigen is still unknown. No much larger clone is present one base from it, and per-base qualities are unavailable.

The CDR3, from cysteine to phenylalanine, totals 17 residues. The retained sequence is limited to the CDR3, 51 bases, with the frame set at the first base. Reading the germline V gene gives CDR1 SGDLS and CDR2 YYNGEE. The V end gives up 0 bases and the J end 4 bases, leaving 11 bases in the junction not matched to a gene. The study at large found these results: Tumors showed preferential V and J gene usage, and their T-cell repertoire diversity fell below that of lymph nodes yet above that of nontumor tissue. The study presented the conclusion that tumor T cells originate in lymph nodes as consistent with a hypothesis, not as something directly demonstrated. The similarity between tumor and nontumor tissue repertoires was significantly greater in luminal-like breast cancer than in basal-like breast cancer. A scenario in which most tumor T cells derive from the lymph node and then expand within tumor tissue was judged to be consistent with the data.

The sequencing machine was an Illumina HiSeq 2000. Multiplex PCR amplification was used to generate the TCR beta chain libraries. The amplified TCR beta chain products were analyzed by high-throughput sequencing. TCRdb's own reprocessing of the public reads used fastp at Q25 and MiXCR and kept productive beta chains. Rows merge per CDR3 protein into single entries with the most common DNA and genes. Here the sample has 200,000 to 250,000 distinct CDR3 sequences; under 40% occur a single time. The ten largest clones represent over 3.5% of the sample. Recombination joined TRBV9 with TRBJ1-2; 8 middle bases align to TRBD1. Sequenced sample: axillary lymph node tissue. This TCR derives from a female donor with breast cancer. Some clones in this sample may be carry-over from other donors' samples. The DNA reads TGTGCCAGCAGCGTAGCTCTAGAGGGGGGACAGGTCTATGGCTACACCTTC. Its translation is CASSVALEGGQVYGYTF.